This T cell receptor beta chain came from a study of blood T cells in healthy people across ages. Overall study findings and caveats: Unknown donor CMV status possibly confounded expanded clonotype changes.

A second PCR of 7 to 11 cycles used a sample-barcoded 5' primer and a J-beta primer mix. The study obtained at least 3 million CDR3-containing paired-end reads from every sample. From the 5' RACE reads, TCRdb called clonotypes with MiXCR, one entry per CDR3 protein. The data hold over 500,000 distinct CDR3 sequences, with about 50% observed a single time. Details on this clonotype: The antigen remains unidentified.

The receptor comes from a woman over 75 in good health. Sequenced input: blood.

The CDR3 nucleotides are TGTGCCAGCAGTGAAGGAGGATTTTCCTACAATGAGCAGTTCTTC. Residues: CASSEGGFSYNEQFF. This chain uses TRBV2 with TRBJ2-1, with D uncertain. The CDR3 is made up of 15 amino acids. Germline loops: CDR1 SNHLY, CDR2 FYNNEI. Trimming took off 1 base at V and 1 base at J, with 8 bases between the two ends.